These 28 T cell receptor beta chains were sequenced from one sample in a study of control samples from healthy donors and cancer patients (dated by TCRdb to about 2020). The method behind the library was the immunoSEQ multiplex PCR assay. This immuneACCESS table, as held by TCRdb, lists in-frame sequences with V and J called but not all clones. Of the missing ones, under half trace to an unresolved V gene in checked studies; the others have no known cause. Within this sample are some 130,000 clones, with 70% to 90% of them counted one time only. About 3.2% of the sample is held by the ten biggest clonotypes. Sequencing used blood. The receptors come from a man aged 35 to 55 in good health.

V gene TRBV10-3 combines with J gene TRBJ2-2, with 10 bases identical to TRBD2. Germline V gene lookup returns CDR1 ENHRY and CDR2 SYGVKD. This CDR3 is built from 15 residues. The junction had 0 bases not matched to a gene; V was cut back by 4 bases and J by 1 base. For the CDR3, the DNA is TGTGCCATCAGTGGGACTAGCGGGAACACCGGGGAGCTGTTTTTT. Protein product: CAISGTSGNTGELFF.

This chain joins TRBV4-2 and TRBJ1-3, with TRBD1 as a possible D gene (5 bases). The germline V and J ends were trimmed by 0 bases and 0 bases, with 9 bases remaining between them. Germline V gene sequence: CDR1 LGHNA, CDR2 YNFKEQ. This CDR3 spans 16 amino acids. The CDR3 sequence: CASSQETGLSGNTIYF. CDR3 bases: TGTGCCAGCAGCCAAGAAACAGGCCTCTCTGGAAACACCATATATTTT.

The V gene is TRBV7-9, the J gene TRBJ2-3, with TRBD2 matching over 10 bases. V lost 1 base to trimming and J lost 6 bases; unmatched junction nucleotides: 4. The CDR3 runs 15 residues. The germline V gene encodes CDR1 SEHNR and CDR2 FQNEAQ (reference sequence). The CDR3: CASSLVSGGADTQYF. The CDR3 DNA is TGTGCCAGCAGCTTAGTAAGCGGGGGGGCCGATACGCAGTATTTT. The entire variable domain, with the rest obtained from reference TRBV7-9 and TRBJ2-3, is as follows: DTGVSQNPRHKITKRGQNVTFRCDPISEHNRLYWYRQTLGQGPEFLTYFQNEAQLEKSRLLSDRFSAERPKGSFSTLEIQRTEQGDSAMYLCASSLVSGGADTQYFGPGTRLTVL.

The chain is built from TRBV14 and TRBJ1-1; TRBD1 might be the D (5 bases). V lost 4 bases and J lost 5, with 17 bases in between. The germline gives CDR1 SGHDN, CDR2 FVKESK. The CDR3 spans 15 residues. CDR3: CASSLLGGGWTEAFF. The DNA of the CDR3 is TGTGCCAGCAGCCTCCTGGGGGGGGGTTGGACTGAAGCTTTCTTT.

This clone has a single count. The rearrangement uses TRBV7-9 and TRBJ2-1, with 9 bases aligning to TRBD2. V lost 4 bases, J lost 3 bases, and 4 bases stayed unmatched. Germline-derived CDR1 and CDR2 are SEHNR and FQNEAQ (reference sequence). CDR3 length: 15 amino acids. Written as DNA, the CDR3 is TGTGCCAGCAGCTCTAGCGGGGTGAACTACAATGAGCAGTTCTTC. Protein sequence: CASSSSGVNYNEQFF.

The rearrangement uses TRBV24-1 and TRBJ1-5, with D hard to call. CDR3 length equals 12 residues. Germline loops: CDR1 KGHDR, CDR2 SFDVKD. Trimming took off 4 bases at V and 4 bases at J, with 4 bases between the two ends. CDR3 region: CATSDPNQPQHF. CDR3 DNA sequence: TGTGCCACCAGTGACCCGAATCAGCCCCAGCATTTT.

This sequence joins TRBV5-4 and TRBJ1-1; no definite D call. V lost 2 bases and J lost 1, with 3 bases in between. CDR1 and CDR2 from the germline V gene are SGHNT and YYREEE (reference sequence). This CDR3 has 12 amino acids. The CDR3 protein is CASSFGNTEAFF. CDR3 coding DNA: TGTGCCAGCAGCTTTGGGAACACTGAAGCTTTCTTT.

The CDR3 DNA reads TGTGCCAGCAGCGACCGGGGACTAGCGGGCACCGGGGAGCTGTTTTTT. Its protein is CASSDRGLAGTGELFF. The chain combines TRBV7-6 with TRBJ2-2; TRBD2 matches at 12 bases. This CDR3 region has 16 residues. Germline assignment: CDR1 SGHVS and CDR2 FNYEAQ. The trim removed 5 bases at V and 4 bases at J, leaving 5 bases unmatched.

V and J are TRBV30 and TRBJ1-3, with D unresolved. The V and J ends lost 3 bases and 3 bases respectively, with 12 bases between them. The CDR3 has 14 residues. The germline gives CDR1 GTSNPN, CDR2 SVGIG (reference sequence). CDR3 sequence reads: CAWRKWEFGNTIYF. CDR3 nucleotide sequence: TGTGCCTGGAGGAAATGGGAGTTTGGAAACACCATATATTTT.

The chain uses TRBV30 and TRBJ1-6; D call uncertain. Trimming took off 3 bases at V and 7 bases at J, with 13 bases between the two ends. Germline CDR1 is GTSNPN and CDR2 is SVGIG (reference sequence). CDR3 length: 14 amino acids. CDR3 nucleotide sequence: TGTGCCTGGAGCCCACGGACGGAAAATTCACCCCTCCACTTT. Translation: CAWSPRTENSPLHF.

The chain is built from TRBV27 and TRBJ1-1, with TRBD1 as a possible D gene (6 bases). Germline V gene data show CDR1 as MNHEY and CDR2 as SMNVEV (reference sequence). The CDR3 has 18 amino acids. The V end was cut by 2 bases, the J end by 1 base, with 20 bases between. CDR3 residues: CASSLERWHGQPNTEAFF. The CDR3 bases are TGTGCCAGCAGTTTAGAGAGGTGGCACGGACAGCCGAACACTGAAGCTTTCTTT.

The chain links TRBV2 to TRBJ1-5; D remains unclear. The CDR3 length is 15 residues. CDR1 is SNHLY, CDR2 FYNNEI, per germline. V lost 0 bases and J 0 bases, leaving 6 bases between the germline ends. In nucleotides, the CDR3 is TGTGCCAGCAGTGAAGCGGCAGCTAGCAATCAGCCCCAGCATTTT. As protein: CASSEAAASNQPQHF.

The chain links TRBV9 to TRBJ2-3; D remains ambiguous. Deletions cut 0 bases from V and 5 bases from J, with 7 bases between. This CDR3 region has 13 residues. CDR1 SGDLS and CDR2 YYNGEE come from the germline V gene. CDR3 residues: CASSVGGIDTQYF. CDR3 nucleotides: TGTGCCAGCAGCGTAGGAGGAATAGATACGCAGTATTTT.

The V gene is TRBV9, the J gene TRBJ2-1, with D perhaps matching TRBD1 (5 bases). CDR3 length equals 15 residues. Germline loops: CDR1 SGDLS, CDR2 YYNGEE. Trimming left V 0 bases short and J 6 bases short, with 13 bases between. The CDR3 bases are TGTGCCAGCAGCGTAGGGTCAGGGTTTGTCAATGAGCAGTTCTTC. Protein product: CASSVGSGFVNEQFF. Full variable domain (missing parts from reference TRBV9 and TRBJ2-1): DSGVTQTPKHLITATGQRVTLRCSPRSGDLSVYWYQQSLDQGLQFLIQYYNGEERAKGNILERFSAQQFPDLHSELNLSSLELGDSALYFCASSVGSGFVNEQFFGPGTRLTVL.

V and J are TRBV14 and TRBJ2-5, with 8 nucleotides matching TRBD2. Germline V lookup: CDR1 SGHDN, CDR2 FVKESK. This CDR3 has 15 residues. Germline trimming cut 3 bases from V and 1 base from J; bases unmatched to any gene: 4. Here the CDR3 DNA reads TGTGCCAGCAGCCAGGTAGCGGGGACCCAAGAGACCCAGTACTTC. It encodes CASSQVAGTQETQYF.

As for this clone: Other DNA sequences in this sample translate to the same CDR3. The J gene is TRBJ1-2, the V gene TRBV30; no clear D gene. CDR3 length: 13 amino acids. V was shortened by 2 bases and J by 1 base, with 8 bases between the two germline ends. Germline CDR1 is GTSNPN and CDR2 is SVGIG (reference sequence). The CDR3 spells CAWSLGINYGYTF. In DNA form, the CDR3 reads TGTGCCTGGAGTCTGGGGATTAACTATGGCTACACCTTC.

The V gene is TRBV28, the J gene TRBJ1-1; D is unclear. CDR3 size: 13 residues. With 7 bases removed from V and 4 bases from J, the gap between germline ends came to 13 bases. Germline CDR1 reads MDHEN; CDR2 reads SYDVKM. The CDR3 region is CASTEGGGTEAFF. The CDR3 DNA reads TGTGCCAGCACAGAGGGAGGCGGCACTGAAGCTTTCTTT. The full variable domain, rest sourced from reference TRBV28 and TRBJ1-1, is DVKVTQSSRYLVKRTGEKVFLECVQDMDHENMFWYRQDPGLGLRLIYFSYDVKMKEKGDIPEGYSVSREKKERFSLILESASTNQTSMYLCASTEGGGTEAFFGQGTRLTVV.

In regard to this clone: The CDR3 carries no conserved terminal phenylalanine or tryptophan, so it likely arises from a read error. The DNA is left out, because the CDR3 cannot be placed on it with certainty; the CDR3 is given as TCRdb lists it. The J gene is TRBJ2-3, the V gene TRBV11-3; whether TRBD1, the table's D call, matches the DNA was not checked. The CDR3 adds up to 10 amino acids, both ends counted. Germline V gene lookup returns CDR1 SGHNT and CDR2 YENEEA. CDR3 amino acids: CASRDRGRLT.

The chain carries TRBV19 and TRBJ1-5; 8 bases match TRBD1. The ends lost 6 bases at V and 3 bases at J; junction bases unmatched: 10. The CDR3 is 16 residues long. Per germline, CDR1 LNHDA and CDR2 SQIVND (reference sequence). CDR3 amino acids: CASRARTGGNNQPQHF. As DNA, the CDR3 is TGTGCCAGTAGGGCTCGCACAGGGGGGAACAATCAGCCCCAGCATTTT. Drawing the rest from reference TRBV19 and TRBJ1-5, the complete variable domain is DGGITQSPKYLFRKEGQNVTLSCEQNLNHDAMYWYRQDPGQGLRLIYYSQIVNDFQKGDIAEGYSVSREKKESFPLTVTSAQKNPTAFYLCASRARTGGNNQPQHFGDGTRLSIL.

V usage is TRBV20-1 and J usage is TRBJ2-2; TRBD2 matches 7 bases. The CDR3 has 14 residues. Germline CDR1 is DFQATT and CDR2 is SNEGSKA (reference sequence). V gave up 3 bases and J gave up 5 bases; unmatched junction bases: 6. CDR3 coding DNA: TGCAGTGCTAGTGCGCTAGCGGATACCGGGGAGCTGTTTTTT. Its translation: CSASALADTGELFF.

The chain links TRBV24-1 to TRBJ1-2; D is possibly TRBD1 (5 bases). V was cut by 2 bases and J by 3 bases, with 9 bases left in between. The CDR3 totals 14 residues. Germline CDR1 and CDR2: KGHDR and SFDVKD. CDR3 DNA: TGTGCCACCAGTGATTCTGGGACGGACTATGGCTACACCTTC. The encoded protein is CATSDSGTDYGYTF.

The chain has TRBV9 and TRBJ2-7; D gene uncertain. The V gene lost 0 bases and the J gene lost 3 bases, with 10 bases spanning the gap. The CDR3 is 14 amino acids. Germline V CDR1 and CDR2: SGDLS, YYNGEE. CDR3 in amino acids: CASSVGHSDYEQYF. The CDR3 DNA follows: TGTGCCAGCAGCGTAGGGCATTCGGACTACGAGCAGTACTTC.

This clone was observed a single time. The gene calls are TRBV29-1 and TRBJ2-5, with 9 nucleotides matching TRBD1. V shed 8 bases and J 5 bases; nucleotides not matched to a gene: 6. The CDR3 sequence is 12 residues long. In germline, CDR1 is SQVTM, CDR2 ANQGSEA. CDR3 sequence reads: CSTAGTGETQYF. CDR3 nucleotides: TGCAGCACCGCAGGGACAGGGGAGACCCAGTACTTC.

The J gene is TRBJ2-7, the V gene TRBV27; 9 positions match TRBD2. J lost 6 bases, V lost 1 base, and 10 bases had no gene match. Germline V gives CDR1 MNHEY, CDR2 SMNVEV (reference sequence). The CDR3 sequence is 16 residues long. The DNA for the CDR3 is TGTGCCAGCAGTTTATATAGCGGGGGTGGCTGGGGCGAGCAGTACTTC. Translating it yields CASSLYSGGGWGEQYF.

This chain joins TRBV7-9 and TRBJ1-4, with a possible D match to TRBD1 (5 bases). Germline loops: CDR1 SEHNR, CDR2 FQNEAQ (reference sequence). Trimming took 5 bases from V and 5 from J, leaving 12 bases between them. CDR3 length equals 14 residues. CDR3 nucleotides: TGTGCCAGCAGCGAACAGGACCGGAATGAAAAACTGTTTTTT. Its translation: CASSEQDRNEKLFF.

The J gene is TRBJ1-6, the V gene TRBV14; D is perhaps TRBD1 (5 bases). The CDR3 is 19 residues long. The V gene's germline CDR1 is SGHDN and CDR2 FVKESK. Deletions cut 0 bases from V and 4 bases from J, with 19 bases between. The CDR3 bases are TGTGCCAGCAGCCAAGAAGGGGTCGGATATGCATTTTATAATTCACCCCTCCACTTT. Amino acids: CASSQEGVGYAFYNSPLHF.

This clone was counted only a few times. CDR3 DNA: TGTGCCTGGAGTGCCACCCTCGAGGAGACCCAGTACTTC. Translated: CAWSATLEETQYF. The chain carries TRBV30 and TRBJ2-5; D gene unclear. Germline lookup yields CDR1 GTSNPN and CDR2 SVGIG (reference sequence). The V and J ends lost 1 base and 5 bases respectively, with 11 bases between them. This CDR3 has 13 amino acids.

The CDR3 nucleotides read TGTGCTAGTGGTTTGGACCGGGGGGAATATACCGGGGAGCTGTTTTTT. Its protein is CASGLDRGEYTGELFF. The gene calls are TRBV12-5 and TRBJ2-2, with 7 bases fitting TRBD2. The CDR3 spans 16 residues. Germline CDR1 reads LGHNT; CDR2 reads FRNRAP. With 1 base clipped from V and 5 bases from J, the junction kept 7 bases outside the gene matches.